This TCR beta chain derives from a study of memory CD4+ T cells and cytomegalovirus serostatus. Germline loops: CDR1 LGHNA, CDR2 YNFKEQ. The CDR3 totals 14 residues. The V gene lost 1 base and the J gene lost 6 bases, with 11 bases spanning the gap. Single viable CD3+CD4+CD8-CD45RO+ cells were sorted as the memory CD4+ T cells. Total CD4+ T cells were enriched by CD4 positive selection. Using immunoSEQ multiplex PCR, the repertoire was profiled, and TCRdb retains in-frame clones only, with some absent. The table lists about 38,000 clones, 65% to 80% of them singletons, with 5.3% in the top ten. This clonotype originated in an adult in good health and CMV-seropositive. The J gene is TRBJ2-3, the V gene TRBV4-2, with D possibly being TRBD1 (6 bases). The sequencing input was memory CD4+ T cells from blood. This CDR3 is CASSQAGHADTQYF. CDR3 DNA sequence: TGTGCCAGCAGCCAAGCGGGACACGCGGATACGCAGTATTTT.